Here is one T cell receptor beta chain with its context. As yet, its antigen is unknown. Produced via immunoSEQ multiplex PCR; TCRdb's table is partial and in-frame only. The sample contains 25,000 to 35,000 clones, 85% to 90% of which appear only once. The sample originates from a study of a mutant IDH1 vaccine in newly diagnosed glioma. Study as a whole: Vaccine dosing followed radiotherapy by 4-6 weeks, or accompanied temozolomide cycles. Earlier care involved radiotherapy, temozolomide, or both, and the majority received both. Of the patients given treatment, approximately 60% were male and 37.5% were female, and a mean age of about 44 years was recorded.

This CDR3 comprises 12 residues. V was cut by 2 bases and J by 12 bases, with 11 bases left in between. Germline V gene data show CDR1 as MNHNS and CDR2 as SASEGT. The time point here: week 23, last vaccination. Each vaccine dose was 300 ug of mutant IDH1 20-mer peptide, with topical imiquimod. This sequence was found in a man aged 40-55 years with glioma. This chain joins TRBV6-1 and TRBJ2-1, with no clear D. The sequencing here drew on PBMCs, taken from a glioma patient whose treatment included an IDH1 peptide vaccine. Written as DNA, the CDR3 is TGTGCCAGCAGTGAAAACAGTCCGGGGCAGTTCTTC. This translates into CASSENSPGQFF.